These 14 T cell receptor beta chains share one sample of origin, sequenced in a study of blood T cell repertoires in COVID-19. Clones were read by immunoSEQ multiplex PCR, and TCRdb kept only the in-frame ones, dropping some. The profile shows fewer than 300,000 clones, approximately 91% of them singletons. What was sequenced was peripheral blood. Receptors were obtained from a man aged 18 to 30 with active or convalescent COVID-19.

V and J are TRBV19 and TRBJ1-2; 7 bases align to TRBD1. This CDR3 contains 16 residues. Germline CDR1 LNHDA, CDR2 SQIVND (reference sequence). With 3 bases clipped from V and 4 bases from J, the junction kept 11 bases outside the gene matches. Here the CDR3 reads CASSITQRGPFYGYTF. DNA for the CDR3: TGTGCCAGTAGTATCACTCAGAGGGGGCCCTTCTATGGCTACACCTTC.

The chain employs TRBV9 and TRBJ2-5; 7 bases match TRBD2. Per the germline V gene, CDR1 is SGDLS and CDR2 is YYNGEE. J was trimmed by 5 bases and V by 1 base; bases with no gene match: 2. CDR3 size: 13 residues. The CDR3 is CASSVRAGETQYF. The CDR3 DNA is TGTGCCAGCAGCGTAAGAGCGGGGGAGACCCAGTACTTC.

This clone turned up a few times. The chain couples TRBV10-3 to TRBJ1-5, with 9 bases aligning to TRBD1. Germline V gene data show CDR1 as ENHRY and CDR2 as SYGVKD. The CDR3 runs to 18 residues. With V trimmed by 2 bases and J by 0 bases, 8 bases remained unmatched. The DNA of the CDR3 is TGTGCCATCAGTGAGAGGGGGGGACAGGGCGATAGCAATCAGCCCCAGCATTTT. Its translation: CAISERGGQGDSNQPQHF.

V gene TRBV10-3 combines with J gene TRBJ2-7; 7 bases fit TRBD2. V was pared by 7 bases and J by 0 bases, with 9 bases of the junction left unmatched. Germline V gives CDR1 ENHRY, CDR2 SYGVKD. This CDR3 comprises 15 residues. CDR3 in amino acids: CAITGGTESSYEQYF. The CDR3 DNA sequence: TGTGCCATCACCGGGGGGACGGAGAGCTCCTACGAGCAGTACTTC.

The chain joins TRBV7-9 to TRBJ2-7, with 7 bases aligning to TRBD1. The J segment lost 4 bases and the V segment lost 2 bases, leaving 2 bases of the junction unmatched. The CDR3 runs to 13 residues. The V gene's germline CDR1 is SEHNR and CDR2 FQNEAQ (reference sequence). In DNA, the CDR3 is TGTGCCAGCAGCTTACAGGGGGTTTACGAGCAGTACTTC. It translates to CASSLQGVYEQYF.

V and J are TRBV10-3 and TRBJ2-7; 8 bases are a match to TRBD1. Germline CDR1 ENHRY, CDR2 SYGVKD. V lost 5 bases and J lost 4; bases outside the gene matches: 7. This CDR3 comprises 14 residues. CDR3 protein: CAISSGQELYEQYF. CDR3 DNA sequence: TGTGCCATCAGTTCGGGACAGGAGTTATACGAGCAGTACTTC.

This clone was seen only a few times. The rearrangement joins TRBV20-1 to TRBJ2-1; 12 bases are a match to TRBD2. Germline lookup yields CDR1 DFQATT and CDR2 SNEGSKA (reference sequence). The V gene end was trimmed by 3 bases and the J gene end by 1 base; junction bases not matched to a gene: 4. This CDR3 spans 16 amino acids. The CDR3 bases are TGCAGTGCTAGTGCCGGGACTAGCGGGTCCTACAATGAGCAGTTCTTC. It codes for CSASAGTSGSYNEQFF.

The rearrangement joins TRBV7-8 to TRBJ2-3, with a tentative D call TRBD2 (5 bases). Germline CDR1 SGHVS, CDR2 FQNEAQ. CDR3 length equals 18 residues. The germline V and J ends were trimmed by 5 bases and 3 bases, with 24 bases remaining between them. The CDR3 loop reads CASSKQTGSGLGTDTQYF. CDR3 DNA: TGTGCCAGCAGCAAACAAACCGGTTCGGGGTTGGGGACAGATACGCAGTATTTT.

CDR3 coding DNA: TGTGCCAGCAGCTTCCGGGGTGAGCAGTATTTT. Its protein is CASSFRGEQYF. The chain couples TRBV5-5 to TRBJ2-3; TRBD2 is a possible D gene (5 bases). In germline, CDR1 is SGHKS, CDR2 YYEKEE (reference sequence). V was pared by 2 bases and J by 11 bases, with 9 bases between. The CDR3 totals 11 residues.

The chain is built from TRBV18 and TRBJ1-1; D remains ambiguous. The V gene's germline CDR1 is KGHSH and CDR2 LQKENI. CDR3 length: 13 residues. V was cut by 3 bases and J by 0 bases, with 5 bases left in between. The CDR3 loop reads CASSPGLNTEAFF. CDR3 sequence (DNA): TGTGCCAGCTCACCTGGCCTGAACACTGAAGCTTTCTTT.

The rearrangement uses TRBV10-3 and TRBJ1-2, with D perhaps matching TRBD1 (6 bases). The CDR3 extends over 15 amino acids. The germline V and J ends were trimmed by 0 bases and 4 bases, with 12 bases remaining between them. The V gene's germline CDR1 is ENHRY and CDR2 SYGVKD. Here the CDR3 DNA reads TGTGCCATCAGTGAGTCGATACAGGGAGTCTATGGCTACACCTTC. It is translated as CAISESIQGVYGYTF.

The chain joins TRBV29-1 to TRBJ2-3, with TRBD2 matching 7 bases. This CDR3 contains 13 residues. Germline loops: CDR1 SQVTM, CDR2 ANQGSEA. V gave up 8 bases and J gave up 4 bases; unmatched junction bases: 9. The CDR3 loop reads CSTRGGVADTQYF. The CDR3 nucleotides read TGCAGCACAAGGGGAGGGGTCGCAGATACGCAGTATTTT.

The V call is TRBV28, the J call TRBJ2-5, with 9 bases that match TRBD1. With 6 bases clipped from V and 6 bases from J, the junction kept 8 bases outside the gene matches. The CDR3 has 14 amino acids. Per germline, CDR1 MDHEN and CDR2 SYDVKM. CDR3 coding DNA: TGTGCCAGCAGCCACACCGGGACAGGGAAGACCCAGTACTTC. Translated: CASSHTGTGKTQYF.

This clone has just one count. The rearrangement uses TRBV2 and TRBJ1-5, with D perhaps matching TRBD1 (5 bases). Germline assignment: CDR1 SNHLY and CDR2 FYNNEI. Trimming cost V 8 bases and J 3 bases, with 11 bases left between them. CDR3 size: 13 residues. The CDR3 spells CASGAENNQPQHF. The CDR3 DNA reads TGTGCCAGCGGGGCGGAAAACAATCAGCCCCAGCATTTT.